One sample yielded the 32 T cell receptor beta chains listed below, sequenced in a study of beta chain features in type 1 diabetes. Reverse transcribing all isolated RNA meant expressed TCRB transcripts were sequenced. Libraries were prepared by immunoSEQ multiplex PCR; TCRdb keeps only in-frame clonotypes and omits some of them. The profile shows some 360,000 clones, less than 20% of them singletons. Sequencing was carried out using naive CD4+ T cells from blood. These receptors were collected from a woman under 30 in good health.

J is TRBJ2-1 and V is TRBV6-5; D remains ambiguous. V was pared by 6 bases and J by 0 bases, with 6 bases between. CDR3 size: 13 residues. Germline V gene sequence: CDR1 MNHEY, CDR2 SVGAGI. The CDR3 bases are TGTGCCAGCAGAACGAGCTCCTACAATGAGCAGTTCTTC. Translating it yields CASRTSSYNEQFF.

This clone was found a few times. This chain joins TRBV2 and TRBJ2-5; D gene unclear. Trimming took 4 bases from V and 5 from J, leaving 8 bases between them. Germline-derived CDR1 and CDR2 are SNHLY and FYNNEI. The CDR3 consists of 12 residues. The CDR3 nucleotides read TGTGCCAGCAGTGGGGCCTGGGAGACCCAGTACTTC. This gives the protein CASSGAWETQYF.

On this clone itself: Distinct nucleotide sequences in the sample also encode this CDR3. V is TRBV27 and J is TRBJ2-1; 12 bases are a match to TRBD2. The V segment lost 6 bases and the J segment 5 bases; nucleotides outside the gene matches: 5. Germline V gene data show CDR1 as MNHEY and CDR2 as SMNVEV (reference sequence). The CDR3 covers 15 residues. The CDR3 nucleotides are TGTGCCAGCAGGCCTCTAGCGGGAGGGGACAATGAGCAGTTCTTC. This sequence encodes CASRPLAGGDNEQFF.

The chain links TRBV9 to TRBJ2-1; D is perhaps TRBD1 (5 bases). V shed 1 base and J shed 8 bases, with 19 bases lying between them. The germline CDR1 and CDR2 sequences are SGDLS and YYNGEE. This CDR3 region has 16 residues. The DNA of the CDR3 is TGTGCCAGCAGCGTATTGGGCCAGGGTGGGTTTTATGAGCAGTTCTTC. It is translated as CASSVLGQGGFYEQFF.

This clone appeared a few times. The rearrangement joins TRBV29-1 to TRBJ1-2, with D possibly TRBD1 on 5 matching bases. The CDR3 extends over 13 amino acids. The germline V and J ends were trimmed by 6 bases and 4 bases, with 15 bases remaining between them. The germline V gene encodes CDR1 SQVTM and CDR2 ANQGSEA. CDR3 loop: CSVQGARLYGYTF. In nucleotides, the CDR3 is TGCAGCGTGCAAGGGGCCCGGCTCTATGGCTACACCTTC.

The gene calls are TRBV25-1 and TRBJ2-5; 8 bases agree with TRBD1. Germline V gives CDR1 MGHDK, CDR2 SYGVNS. V trimming: 3 bases; J trimming: 5 bases; junction bases outside the gene matches: 5. The CDR3 totals 14 residues. The CDR3, as DNA: TGTGCCAGCAGTGACCAACAGGGGGTGGAGACCCAGTACTTC. This codes for CASSDQQGVETQYF.

This clone was detected only a few times. This chain uses TRBV18 with TRBJ1-3, with 9 nucleotides matching TRBD1. CDR3 length: 14 residues. V gave up 3 bases and J gave up 4 bases; unmatched junction bases: 1. Germline assignment: CDR1 KGHSH and CDR2 LQKENI. The chain's CDR3 is CASSPGTGGNTIYF. The CDR3 DNA reads TGTGCCAGCTCACCCGGGACAGGGGGAAACACCATATATTTT.

In its sample, this clone was seen a few times. The chain couples TRBV11-2 to TRBJ2-1; TRBD2 might be the D (5 bases). V lost 5 bases to trimming and J lost 7 bases, with 21 bases between them. In germline, CDR1 is SGHAT, CDR2 FQNNGV. The CDR3 consists of 16 residues. As DNA, the CDR3 is TGTGCCAGCAGCATACTTATCGGGGTCCGTCAGAATGAGCAGTTCTTC. Protein sequence: CASSILIGVRQNEQFF.

This clone was counted between two and nine times. The chain links TRBV7-8 to TRBJ2-3; TRBD2 matches 9 bases. In germline, CDR1 is SGHVS, CDR2 FQNEAQ. The CDR3 loop spans 17 amino acids. V lost 1 base and J lost 4; bases outside the gene matches: 9. CDR3 sequence: CASSLGESGRRADTQYF. In nucleotides, the CDR3 is TGTGCCAGCAGCTTAGGGGAGAGCGGGAGGCGGGCAGATACGCAGTATTTT.

This clone came up a few times. This specimen includes other DNA sequences encoding the same CDR3. The rearrangement uses TRBV5-1 and TRBJ2-5, with 8 bases lining up with TRBD2. The V gene's germline CDR1 is SGHRS and CDR2 YFSETQ. The trim removed 4 bases at V and 1 base at J, leaving 3 bases unmatched. The CDR3 contains 14 residues. This CDR3 reads CASSRTSGQETQYF. In nucleotides, the CDR3 is TGCGCCAGCAGCCGCACTAGCGGCCAAGAGACCCAGTACTTC.

The V gene is TRBV6-5, the J gene TRBJ1-5, with D perhaps matching TRBD1 (6 bases). Germline V lookup: CDR1 MNHEY, CDR2 SVGAGI. This CDR3 has 15 residues. V was clipped by 0 bases and J by 3 bases, with 9 bases between them. The CDR3 region is CASSYSRTVNQPQHF. CDR3 DNA sequence: TGTGCCAGCAGTTACTCAAGGACAGTCAATCAGCCCCAGCATTTT.

This chain connects TRBV6-1 to TRBJ2-2, with D possibly matching TRBD1 (7 bases). The V and J ends lost 1 base and 5 bases respectively, with 11 bases between them. CDR3 length: 15 residues. Germline CDR1 is MNHNS and CDR2 is SASEGT. DNA of the CDR3: TGTGCCAGCAGTGAAGGGGCAGGGGGGACCGGGGAGCTGTTTTTT. Its translation is CASSEGAGGTGELFF.

This chain links TRBV15 with TRBJ1-2; TRBD1 is a possible D gene (6 bases). Germline lookup yields CDR1 LNHNV and CDR2 YYDKDF (reference sequence). Deletions cut 4 bases from V and 5 bases from J, with 17 bases between. This CDR3 is built from 15 residues. DNA of the CDR3: TGTGCCACCAGCAAAACAGGGAGCCCGGATTATGGCTACACCTTC. This gives the protein CATSKTGSPDYGYTF. Using reference TRBV15 and TRBJ1-2 for the parts outside the CDR3, the full variable domain is DAMVIQNPRYQVTQFGKPVTLSCSQTLNHNVMYWYQQKSSQAPKLLFHYYDKDFNNEADTPDNFQSRRPNTSFCFLDIRSPGLGDTAMYLCATSKTGSPDYGYTFGSGTRLTVV.

Only a few counts were recorded for this clone. The rearrangement joins TRBV5-4 to TRBJ1-1; 9 bases align to TRBD1. The CDR3 runs to 15 residues. V lost 4 bases and J lost 0; bases outside the gene matches: 4. The V gene's germline CDR1 is SGHNT and CDR2 YYREEE (reference sequence). The CDR3 bases are TGTGCCAGCAGCCCGGGACAGGGAATGAACACTGAAGCTTTCTTT. Translated, it gives CASSPGQGMNTEAFF.

This chain links TRBV5-1 with TRBJ2-5; maybe TRBD2 (5 bases). The CDR3 contains 13 residues. V was shortened by 0 bases and J by 9 bases, with 12 bases between the two germline ends. Germline CDR1 is SGHRS and CDR2 is YFSETQ. The CDR3 loop reads CASSLDDLRAQYF. The DNA of the CDR3 is TGCGCCAGCAGCTTGGATGACCTGCGGGCCCAGTACTTC.

The rearrangement joins TRBV30 to TRBJ2-1; possibly TRBD2 for D (5 bases). CDR3 length: 14 residues. CDR1 is GTSNPN and CDR2 is SVGIG in the germline V gene (reference sequence). Trimming took 6 bases from V and 5 from J, leaving 17 bases between them. The DNA of the CDR3 is TGTGCCTGCGCAAGCGGCGGATTAAACAATGAGCAGTTCTTC. Translation: CACASGGLNNEQFF.

This clone was observed a few times. CDR3 in amino acids: CASSRQGASNQPQHF. In nucleotides, the CDR3 is TGTGCCAGCTCACGACAGGGGGCAAGCAATCAGCCCCAGCATTTT. This chain connects TRBV18 to TRBJ1-5; TRBD1 aligns across 10 bases. V trimming: 4 bases; J trimming: 1 base; junction bases outside the gene matches: 1. The CDR3 covers 15 residues. The germline V gene has CDR1 KGHSH and CDR2 LQKENI.

This clone was seen only a few times. The chain joins TRBV19 to TRBJ2-7; 11 positions agree with TRBD2. CDR1 LNHDA and CDR2 SQIVND come from the germline V gene (reference sequence). The CDR3 consists of 14 residues. V shed 6 bases, J shed 0 bases, and the junction held 1 base outside the gene matches. The CDR3 nucleotides read TGTGCCAGTAGAACTAGCGGGAGCTCCTACGAGCAGTACTTC. Translated, it gives CASRTSGSSYEQYF.

This clone turned up a few times. This sequence joins TRBV7-9 and TRBJ2-2; 9 nucleotides agree with TRBD1. Looked up from germline, CDR1 is SEHNR and CDR2 is FQNEAQ (reference sequence). V gave up 5 bases and J gave up 6 bases; unmatched junction bases: 4. This CDR3 has 14 residues. CDR3 in DNA: TGTGCCAGCAGCGCTGGACAGGGGCCCGGGGAGCTGTTTTTT. This translates into CASSAGQGPGELFF.

The gene calls are TRBV9 and TRBJ1-3; D gene ambiguous. Germline assignment: CDR1 SGDLS and CDR2 YYNGEE. Trimming pared 4 bases from V and 4 bases from J, leaving 9 bases between. The CDR3 runs 13 residues. CDR3 loop: CASSIRGGNTIYF. The DNA for the CDR3 is TGTGCCAGCAGCATACGCGGAGGAAACACCATATATTTT. Using reference TRBV9 and TRBJ1-3 for the parts outside the CDR3, the full variable domain is DSGVTQTPKHLITATGQRVTLRCSPRSGDLSVYWYQQSLDQGLQFLIQYYNGEERAKGNILERFSAQQFPDLHSELNLSSLELGDSALYFCASSIRGGNTIYFGEGSWLTVV.

The chain carries TRBV5-1 and TRBJ2-7; 7 nucleotides agree with TRBD1. Per the germline V gene, CDR1 is SGHRS and CDR2 is YFSETQ. CDR3 size: 13 residues. The J segment lost 6 bases and the V segment lost 4 bases, leaving 7 bases of the junction unmatched. The CDR3 coding sequence is TGCGCCAGCAGCAGAGACAGGGTTGGCGAGCAGTACTTC. Translated: CASSRDRVGEQYF.

This clone was counted a few times. The chain couples TRBV5-4 to TRBJ2-7; 8 nucleotides agree with TRBD1. The junction had 9 bases not matched to a gene; V was cut back by 4 bases and J by 3 bases. CDR3 length: 15 residues. Germline assignment: CDR1 SGHNT and CDR2 YYREEE (reference sequence). In nucleotides, the CDR3 is TGTGCCAGCAGCCCCTCCCAGGGGGCGAACTACGAGCAGTACTTC. Its protein is CASSPSQGANYEQYF.

This clone was seen a few times. V gene TRBV2 combines with J gene TRBJ2-1; 10 bases align to TRBD2. This CDR3 comprises 15 residues. The germline V gene encodes CDR1 SNHLY and CDR2 FYNNEI. V shed 5 bases, J shed 9 bases, and the junction held 10 bases outside the gene matches. The CDR3 is CASSRSASGSTEQFF. The CDR3 coding sequence is TGTGCCAGCAGTAGGTCGGCTAGCGGGAGTACTGAGCAGTTCTTC.

V usage is TRBV29-1 and J usage is TRBJ2-3; no reliable D call. The V gene's germline CDR1 is SQVTM and CDR2 ANQGSEA. V lost 1 base, J lost 7 bases, and 15 bases lay in between. The CDR3 is made up of 14 amino acids. CDR3 nucleotides: TGCAGCGTTGAAGGGCCGGGTGGGTCGAATACGCAGTATTTT. Translation gives CSVEGPGGSNTQYF.

Only a few counts were recorded for this clone. The rearrangement links TRBV5-1 to TRBJ2-1; D gene ambiguous. V lost 0 bases, J lost 6 bases, and 7 bases lay in between. The CDR3 runs 13 residues. Germline CDR1 and CDR2: SGHRS and YFSETQ. The CDR3 DNA follows: TGCGCCAGCAGCTTGGGAGAAACCAATGAGCAGTTCTTC. This gives the protein CASSLGETNEQFF.

For this clone: Other DNA sequences in the sample encode the same CDR3. The gene calls are TRBV25-1 and TRBJ2-7; D uncertain. The CDR3 runs to 11 residues. Germline V lookup: CDR1 MGHDK, CDR2 SYGVNS. V gave up 4 bases and J gave up 3 bases, with 4 bases separating them. The chain's CDR3 is CASSALYEQYF. In nucleotides, the CDR3 is TGTGCCAGCAGTGCTCTCTACGAGCAGTACTTC.

V gene TRBV18 combines with J gene TRBJ2-5, with D perhaps matching TRBD2 (7 bases). Trimming stripped 3 bases from V and 2 bases from J, with 13 bases between. Germline CDR1 KGHSH, CDR2 LQKENI. CDR3 length: 15 amino acids. This CDR3 is CASSPNREGQETQYF. The DNA of the CDR3 is TGTGCCAGCTCACCTAACAGGGAGGGACAAGAGACCCAGTACTTC.

The chain is built from TRBV29-1 and TRBJ1-1, with 8 bases matching TRBD1. The V segment lost 7 bases and the J segment 1 base; nucleotides outside the gene matches: 5. The CDR3 is 13 amino acids. Germline V lookup: CDR1 SQVTM, CDR2 ANQGSEA. The CDR3 loop reads CSGAGGPNTEAFF. CDR3 coding DNA: TGCAGCGGGGCAGGGGGCCCGAACACTGAAGCTTTCTTT.

The rearrangement joins TRBV5-1 to TRBJ2-3, with 7 bases matching TRBD2. The CDR3 has 16 residues. After removal of 1 base from V and 4 bases from J, the junction contained 9 bases not matched to a gene. Germline CDR1 and CDR2: SGHRS and YFSETQ. The CDR3 DNA reads as TGCGCCAGCAGCTTGCAGGGACTAAATCTCCCAGATACGCAGTATTTT. Its protein is CASSLQGLNLPDTQYF.

This clone showed up just a few times. The V and J genes are TRBV5-4 and TRBJ2-3, with 7 bases matching TRBD2. The CDR3 consists of 14 residues. CDR1 is SGHNT and CDR2 is YYREEE in the germline V gene (reference sequence). Trimming took 7 bases from V and 0 from J; bases not matched to a gene: 5. The CDR3 sequence is CASSRRESTDTQYF. In DNA, the CDR3 is TGTGCCAGCTCGCGGCGGGAGAGCACAGATACGCAGTATTTT. The full variable domain, with the rest looked up from reference TRBV5-4 and TRBJ2-3, is ETGVTQSPTHLIKTRGQQVTLRCSSQSGHNTVSWYQQALGQGPQFIFQYYREEENGRGNFPPRFSGLQFPNYSSELNVNALELDDSALYLCASSRRESTDTQYFGPGTRLTVL.

The CDR3 loop is CASLPRGAGTDTQYF. CDR3 in DNA: TGTGCCAGCCTCCCGCGGGGGGCCGGCACAGATACGCAGTATTTT. The chain recombines TRBV11-1 with TRBJ2-3, with 8 positions matching TRBD2. The CDR3 covers 15 residues. V shed 8 bases and J 1 base; nucleotides not matched to a gene: 8. Germline values: CDR1 SGHAT, CDR2 FQDESV (reference sequence).

The chain is built from TRBV18 and TRBJ2-6, with D possibly being TRBD1 (6 bases). V dropped 5 bases and J dropped 0 bases, with 11 bases sitting between them. CDR1 and CDR2 (germline): KGHSH, LQKENI. The CDR3 is 16 amino acids. In nucleotides, the CDR3 is TGTGCCAGCTCATTGGACAGAAACTCTGGGGCCAACGTCCTGACTTTC. Amino acid sequence: CASSLDRNSGANVLTF.